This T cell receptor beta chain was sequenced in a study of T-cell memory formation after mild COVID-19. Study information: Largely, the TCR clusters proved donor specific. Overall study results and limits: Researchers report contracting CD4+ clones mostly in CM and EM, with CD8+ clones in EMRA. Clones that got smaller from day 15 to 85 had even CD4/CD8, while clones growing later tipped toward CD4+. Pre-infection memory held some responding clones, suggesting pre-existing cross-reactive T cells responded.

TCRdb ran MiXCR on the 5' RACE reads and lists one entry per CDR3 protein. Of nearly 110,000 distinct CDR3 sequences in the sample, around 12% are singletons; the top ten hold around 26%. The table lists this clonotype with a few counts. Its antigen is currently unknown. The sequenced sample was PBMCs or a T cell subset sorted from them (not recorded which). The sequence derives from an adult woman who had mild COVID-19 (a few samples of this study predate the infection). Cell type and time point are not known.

The CDR3 bases are TGTGCCAGCAGTCCAACCATGACAGGAACTGAAGCTTTCTTT. It yields the protein CASSPTMTGTEAFF. This chain joins TRBV28 and TRBJ1-1; D is possibly TRBD1 (6 bases). From germline, CDR1 is MDHEN and CDR2 SYDVKM. The V end lost 5 bases, the J end lost 5 bases, and 15 bases lay between the germline ends. The CDR3 covers 14 residues.